Listed here are 3 T cell receptor beta chains from one sample, sequenced in a study of cytomegalovirus exposure and HLA in healthy donors. The PCR had 60 Vbeta and 13 Jbeta primers. Assay used: immunoSEQ multiplex PCR; TCRdb lists only in-frame clones, some missing. The data contain about 180,000 clones, more than 75% of them seen just once; the ten biggest clones take up 1.5%. What was sequenced was PBMCs. Every receptor here comes from a middle-aged man in good health and CMV-seronegative.

This clone was observed a few times. The J gene is TRBJ1-1, the V gene TRBV7-2, with a possible D match to TRBD1 (6 bases). V was clipped by 2 bases and J by 4 bases, with 20 bases between them. Germline CDR1 and CDR2: SGHTA and FQGNSA. This CDR3 region has 17 residues. The chain's CDR3 is CASSLRSRGGVGTEAFF. CDR3 in DNA: TGTGCCAGCAGCTTAAGATCTAGGGGGGGCGTCGGCACTGAAGCTTTCTTT.

The V gene is TRBV7-2, the J gene TRBJ2-1, with 8 bases fitting TRBD2. V shed 5 bases and J 6 bases; nucleotides not matched to a gene: 9. Germline CDR1 is SGHTA and CDR2 is FQGNSA. The CDR3 extends over 15 amino acids. CDR3 residues: CASSQAGLGVNEQFF. The CDR3 nucleotides are TGTGCCAGCAGCCAAGCGGGACTAGGCGTCAATGAGCAGTTCTTC.

This clone was observed once. The chain couples TRBV19 to TRBJ1-3; the D is unclear. The V and J ends lost 4 bases and 0 bases respectively, with 10 bases between them. This CDR3 is built from 15 residues. The V gene's germline CDR1 is LNHDA and CDR2 SQIVND (reference sequence). This CDR3 is CASSTIRSSGNTIYF. CDR3 bases: TGTGCCAGTAGTACCATACGGAGCTCTGGAAACACCATATATTTT.